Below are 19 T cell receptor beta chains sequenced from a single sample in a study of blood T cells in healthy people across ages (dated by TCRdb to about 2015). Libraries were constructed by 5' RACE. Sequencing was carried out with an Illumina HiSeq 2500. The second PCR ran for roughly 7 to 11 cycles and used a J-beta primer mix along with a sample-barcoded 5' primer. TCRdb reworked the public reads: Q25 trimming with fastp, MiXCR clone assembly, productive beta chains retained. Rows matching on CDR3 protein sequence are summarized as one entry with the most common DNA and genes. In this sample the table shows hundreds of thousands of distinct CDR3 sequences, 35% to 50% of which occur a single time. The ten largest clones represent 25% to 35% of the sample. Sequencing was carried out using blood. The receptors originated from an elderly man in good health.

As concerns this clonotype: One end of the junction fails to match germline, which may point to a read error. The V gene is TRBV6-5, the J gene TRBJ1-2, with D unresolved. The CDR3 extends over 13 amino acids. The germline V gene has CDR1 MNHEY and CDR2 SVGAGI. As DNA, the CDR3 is TGTACCAGCGCTCCGGCTGCAGCCTATGGCTACACCTTC. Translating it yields CTSAPAAAYGYTF.

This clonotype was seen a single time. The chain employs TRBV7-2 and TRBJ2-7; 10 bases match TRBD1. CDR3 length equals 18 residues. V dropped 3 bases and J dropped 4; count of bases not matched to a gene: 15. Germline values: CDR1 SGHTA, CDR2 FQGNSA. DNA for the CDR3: TGTGCCAGCAGCTTGTTGGCAGGCGGGACAGGGGATCGTTACGAGCAGTACTTC. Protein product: CASSLLAGGTGDRYEQYF. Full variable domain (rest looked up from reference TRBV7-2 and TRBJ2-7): GAGVSQSPSNKVTEKGKDVELRCDPISGHTALYWYRQSLGQGLEFLIYFQGNSAPDKSGLPSDRFSAERTGGSVSTLTIQRTQQEDSAVYLCASSLLAGGTGDRYEQYFGPGTRLTVT.

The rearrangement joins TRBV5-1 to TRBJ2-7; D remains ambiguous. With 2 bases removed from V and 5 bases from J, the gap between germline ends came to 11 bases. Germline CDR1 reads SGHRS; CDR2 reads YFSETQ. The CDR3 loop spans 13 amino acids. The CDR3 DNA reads TGCGCCAGCAGCTTTACGGCGTACGACGAGCAGTACTTC. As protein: CASSFTAYDEQYF.

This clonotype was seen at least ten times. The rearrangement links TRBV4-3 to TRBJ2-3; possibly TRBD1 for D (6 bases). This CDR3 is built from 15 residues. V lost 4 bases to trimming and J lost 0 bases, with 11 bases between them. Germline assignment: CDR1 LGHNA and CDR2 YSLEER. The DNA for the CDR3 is TGCGCCAGCAGCCTACAGGGATCTAGCACAGATACGCAGTATTTT. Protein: CASSLQGSSTDTQYF.

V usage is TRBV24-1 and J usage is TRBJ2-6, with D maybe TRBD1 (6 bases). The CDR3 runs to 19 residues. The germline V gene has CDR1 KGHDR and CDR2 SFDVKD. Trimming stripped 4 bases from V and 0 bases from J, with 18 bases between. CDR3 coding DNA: TGTGCCACCAGTGAGGCAGGGGCCGAATTTTCCTCTGGGGCCAACGTCCTGACTTTC. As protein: CATSEAGAEFSSGANVLTF.

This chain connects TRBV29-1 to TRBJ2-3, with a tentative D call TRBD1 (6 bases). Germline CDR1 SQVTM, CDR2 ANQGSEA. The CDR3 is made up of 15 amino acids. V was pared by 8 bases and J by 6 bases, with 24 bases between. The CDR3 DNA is TGCAGCTCGTCGAGCGGTCAGGGGATATTTGATACGCAGTATTTT. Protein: CSSSSGQGIFDTQYF.

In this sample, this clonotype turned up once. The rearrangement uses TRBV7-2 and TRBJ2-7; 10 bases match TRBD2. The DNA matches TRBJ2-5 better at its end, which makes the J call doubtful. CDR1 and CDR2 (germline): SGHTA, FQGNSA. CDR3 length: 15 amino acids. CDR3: CASSSDVAGGETQYF. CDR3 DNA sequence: TGTGCCAGCAGCTCGGACGTAGCGGGAGGCGAGACCCAGTACTTC.

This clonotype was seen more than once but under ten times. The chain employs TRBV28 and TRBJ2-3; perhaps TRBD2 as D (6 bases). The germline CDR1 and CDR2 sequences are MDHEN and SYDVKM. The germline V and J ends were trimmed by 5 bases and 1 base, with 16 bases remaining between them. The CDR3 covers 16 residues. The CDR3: CASSPTGGGRTDTQYF. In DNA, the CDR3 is TGTGCCAGCAGTCCCACCGGGGGAGGACGCACAGATACGCAGTATTTT.

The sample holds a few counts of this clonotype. For the CDR3, the DNA is TGTGCCAGCAGCCAATGGGGGCGCGGGAGCACAGATACGCAGTATTTT. This sequence encodes CASSQWGRGSTDTQYF. The chain carries TRBV14 and TRBJ2-3; perhaps TRBD1 as D (6 bases). Germline CDR1 SGHDN, CDR2 FVKESK. This CDR3 contains 16 residues. Trimming removed 2 bases at V and 0 bases at J, with 12 bases between.

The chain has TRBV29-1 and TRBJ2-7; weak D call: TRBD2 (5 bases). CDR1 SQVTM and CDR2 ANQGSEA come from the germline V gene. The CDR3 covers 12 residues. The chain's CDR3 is CSGGGSKYEQYF. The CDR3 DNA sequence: TGCAGTGGTGGAGGCTCGAAGTACGAGCAGTACTTC.

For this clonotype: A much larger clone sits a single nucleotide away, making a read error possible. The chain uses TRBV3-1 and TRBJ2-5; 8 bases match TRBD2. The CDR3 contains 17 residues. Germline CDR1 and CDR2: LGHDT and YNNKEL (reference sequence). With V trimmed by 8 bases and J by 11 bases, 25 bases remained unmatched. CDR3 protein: CASRWAPAGEVVYEQYF. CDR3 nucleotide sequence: TGTGCCAGCCGTTGGGCGCCAGCGGGAGAGGTGGTCTATGAGCAGTACTTC.

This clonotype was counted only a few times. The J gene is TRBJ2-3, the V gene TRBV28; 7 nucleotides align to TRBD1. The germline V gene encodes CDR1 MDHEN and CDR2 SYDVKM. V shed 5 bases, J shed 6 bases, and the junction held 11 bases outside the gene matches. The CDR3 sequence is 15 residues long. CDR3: CASSPYLGQRDTQYF. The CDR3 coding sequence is TGTGCCAGCAGTCCATATTTGGGACAGCGCGATACGCAGTATTTT.

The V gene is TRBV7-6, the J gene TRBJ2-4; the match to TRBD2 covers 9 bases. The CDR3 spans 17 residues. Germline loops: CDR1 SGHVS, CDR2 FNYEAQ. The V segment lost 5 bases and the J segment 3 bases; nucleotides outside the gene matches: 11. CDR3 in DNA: TGTGCCAGCAGCCCATTTATAGCGGGAGTTGACAAAAACATTCAGTACTTC. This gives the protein CASSPFIAGVDKNIQYF. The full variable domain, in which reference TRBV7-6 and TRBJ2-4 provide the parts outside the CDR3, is GAGVSQSPRYKVTKRGQDVALRCDPISGHVSLYWYRQALGQGPEFLTYFNYEAQQDKSGLPNDRFSAERPEGSISTLTIQRTEQRDSAMYRCASSPFIAGVDKNIQYFGAGTRLSVL.

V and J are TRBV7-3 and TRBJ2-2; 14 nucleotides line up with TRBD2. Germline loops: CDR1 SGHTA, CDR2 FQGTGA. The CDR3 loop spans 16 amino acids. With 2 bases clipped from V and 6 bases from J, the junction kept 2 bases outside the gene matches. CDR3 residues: CASSLGTSGSSGELFF. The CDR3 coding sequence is TGTGCCAGCAGCTTAGGGACTAGCGGGAGTTCCGGGGAGCTGTTTTTT.

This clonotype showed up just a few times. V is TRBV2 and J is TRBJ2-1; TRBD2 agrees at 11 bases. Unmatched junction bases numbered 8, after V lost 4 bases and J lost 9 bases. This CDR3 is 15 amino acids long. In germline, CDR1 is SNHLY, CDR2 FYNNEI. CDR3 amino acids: CASSGLLAGGAEQFF. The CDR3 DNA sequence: TGTGCCAGCAGTGGCCTGCTAGCGGGAGGAGCTGAGCAGTTCTTC.

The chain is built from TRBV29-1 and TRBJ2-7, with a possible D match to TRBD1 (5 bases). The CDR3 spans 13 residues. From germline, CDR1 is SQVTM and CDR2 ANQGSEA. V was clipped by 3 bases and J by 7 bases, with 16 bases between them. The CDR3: CSVEGQARNEQYF. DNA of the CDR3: TGCAGCGTTGAGGGGCAGGCCAGAAATGAGCAGTACTTC.

For the CDR3, the DNA is TGTGCCAGCAGCGTAGGACTAGCCTACAATGAGCAGTTCTTC. Protein product: CASSVGLAYNEQFF. The chain carries TRBV9 and TRBJ2-1, with TRBD2 as a possible D gene (6 bases). CDR1 is SGDLS and CDR2 is YYNGEE in the germline V gene. The CDR3 length is 14 residues. Trimming cost V 0 bases and J 2 bases, with 6 bases left between them. Full variable domain (outside the CDR3, taken from reference TRBV9 and TRBJ2-1): DSGVTQTPKHLITATGQRVTLRCSPRSGDLSVYWYQQSLDQGLQFLIQYYNGEERAKGNILERFSAQQFPDLHSELNLSSLELGDSALYFCASSVGLAYNEQFFGPGTRLTVL.

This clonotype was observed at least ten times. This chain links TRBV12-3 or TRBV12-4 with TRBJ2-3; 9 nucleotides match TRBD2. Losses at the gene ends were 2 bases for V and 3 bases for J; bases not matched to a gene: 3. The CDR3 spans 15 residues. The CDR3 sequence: CASSLLTSGTDTQYF. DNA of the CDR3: TGTGCCAGCAGTTTATTGACTAGCGGTACAGATACGCAGTATTTT.

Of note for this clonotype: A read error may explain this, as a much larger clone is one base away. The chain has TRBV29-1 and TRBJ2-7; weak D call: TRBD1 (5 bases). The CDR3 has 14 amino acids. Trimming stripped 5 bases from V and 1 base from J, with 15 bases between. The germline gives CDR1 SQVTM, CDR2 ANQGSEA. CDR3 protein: CSVLGHAPSYEQYF. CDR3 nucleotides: TGCAGCGTTTTGGGGCACGCTCCTTCCTACGAGCAGTACTTC.